This is a list of T cell receptor beta chains from one sample in a study of shared clonotypes between healthy human individuals. Generated by immunoSEQ multiplex PCR, the TCRdb table keeps only in-frame clones and is missing some. The sample lists around 450,000 clones; roughly 77% were seen once. The material sequenced was PBMCs. All receptors come from a woman aged 40 to 55 in good health. Some clones in this sample may be carry-over from other donors' samples. CDR3s include the opening cysteine and the closing phenylalanine or tryptophan. The order of the fields is D gene, clone size, V gene, J gene, CDR3 protein, CDR3 DNA. The D gene is left open where the match is weak. Clone size is stated in some rows and not others, as once, few, many or a class when expanded.

D gene: NA
clone size: few
V gene: TRBV28
J gene: TRBJ1-5
CDR3 protein: CASSWTEDQPQHF
CDR3 DNA: TGTGCCAGCAGTTGGACAGAGGATCAGCCCCAGCATTTT

D gene: TRBD2
clone size: NA
V gene: TRBV2
J gene: TRBJ2-1
CDR3 protein: CASSEEVVLAGKFF
CDR3 DNA: TGTGCCAGCAGTGAAGAAGTTGTTTTAGCGGGAAAGTTCTTC

D gene: TRBD1
clone size: NA
V gene: TRBV5-1
J gene: TRBJ2-5
CDR3 protein: CASSFASGTGQETQYF
CDR3 DNA: TGCGCCAGCAGCTTCGCATCCGGGACAGGGCAAGAGACCCAGTACTTC

D gene: NA
clone size: few
V gene: TRBV21-1
J gene: TRBJ2-7
CDR3 protein: CASSKVDLVTYEQYF
CDR3 DNA: TGTGCCAGCAGCAAAGTTGACCTAGTCACCTACGAGCAGTACTTC

D gene: TRBD1
clone size: NA
V gene: TRBV7-9
J gene: TRBJ1-3
CDR3 protein: CASSVTGGLLGNTIYF
CDR3 DNA: TGTGCCAGCAGCGTAACAGGGGGGCTGCTTGGAAACACCATATATTTT

D gene: NA
clone size: NA
V gene: TRBV29-1
J gene: TRBJ2-5
CDR3 protein: CSVLDPFYRETQYF
CDR3 DNA: TGCAGCGTTTTGGACCCATTCTATAGGGAGACCCAGTACTTC

D gene: TRBD2
clone size: NA
V gene: TRBV4-3
J gene: TRBJ2-5
CDR3 protein: CASSQDFAGEETQYF
CDR3 DNA: TGCGCCAGCAGCCAAGATTTCGCGGGGGAAGAGACCCAGTACTTC

D gene: NA
clone size: NA
V gene: TRBV7-8
J gene: TRBJ1-1
CDR3 protein: CASSLSRDNTEAFF
CDR3 DNA: TGTGCCAGCAGCTTATCCAGGGACAACACTGAAGCTTTCTTT

D gene: NA
clone size: NA
V gene: TRBV7-3
J gene: TRBJ2-1
CDR3 protein: CASSLSPVSRTEQFF
CDR3 DNA: TGTGCCAGCAGCTTATCCCCCGTGAGTAGGACTGAGCAGTTCTTC

D gene: NA
clone size: NA
V gene: TRBV28
J gene: TRBJ2-7
CDR3 protein: CASSLGGYEQYF
CDR3 DNA: TGTGCCAGCAGTCTAGGGGGCTACGAGCAGTACTTC

D gene: NA
clone size: NA
V gene: TRBV20-1
J gene: TRBJ2-7
CDR3 protein: CSATDGNQYF
CDR3 DNA: TGCAGTGCTACGGACGGAAATCAGTATTTC

D gene: NA
clone size: NA
V gene: TRBV28
J gene: TRBJ2-7
CDR3 protein: CASSATVTSYEQYF
CDR3 DNA: TGTGCCAGCAGTGCAACGGTGACCTCCTACGAGCAGTACTTC

D gene: NA
clone size: NA
V gene: TRBV25-1
J gene: TRBJ1-4
CDR3 protein: CASSESGNEKLFF
CDR3 DNA: TGTGCCAGCAGTGAATCTGGAAATGAAAAACTGTTTTTT

D gene: TRBD2
clone size: NA
V gene: TRBV7-2
J gene: TRBJ2-5
CDR3 protein: CASSYASGRTQETQYF
CDR3 DNA: TGTGCCAGCAGCTACGCTAGCGGGAGGACTCAAGAGACCCAGTACTTC

D gene: NA
clone size: NA
V gene: TRBV2
J gene: TRBJ1-1
CDR3 protein: CASSEGFTEAFF
CDR3 DNA: TGTGCCAGCAGTGAAGGATTTACTGAAGCTTTCTTT

D gene: NA
clone size: NA
V gene: TRBV5-1
J gene: TRBJ1-1
CDR3 protein: CASSLEGRAEAFF
CDR3 DNA: TGCGCCAGCAGCTTGGAGGGAAGGGCTGAAGCTTTCTTT

D gene: NA
clone size: NA
V gene: TRBV19
J gene: TRBJ2-2
CDR3 protein: CASSPTPEEGAVTGELFF
CDR3 DNA: TGTGCCAGTAGTCCCACCCCCGAGGAGGGGGCGGTCACCGGGGAGCTGTTTTTT

D gene: NA
clone size: NA
V gene: TRBV5-5
J gene: TRBJ1-2
CDR3 protein: CASSLYGQENYGYTF
CDR3 DNA: TGTGCCAGCAGCTTGTACGGGCAGGAGAACTATGGCTACACCTTC

D gene: NA
clone size: once
V gene: TRBV9
J gene: TRBJ2-6
CDR3 protein: CASSVGGANVLTF
CDR3 DNA: TGTGCCAGCAGCGTAGGTGGGGCCAACGTCCTGACTTTC

D gene: TRBD2
clone size: few
V gene: TRBV11-2
J gene: TRBJ2-5
CDR3 protein: CASSLGTSQDQETQYF
CDR3 DNA: TGTGCCAGCAGCTTAGGGACTAGCCAAGACCAAGAGACCCAGTACTTC

D gene: NA
clone size: NA
V gene: TRBV5-1
J gene: TRBJ2-5
CDR3 protein: CASSLSGFWETQYF
CDR3 DNA: TGCGCCAGCAGCTTGTCAGGGTTTTGGGAGACCCAGTACTTC

D gene: NA
clone size: NA
V gene: TRBV30
J gene: TRBJ2-3
CDR3 protein: CAGKAGATDTQYF
CDR3 DNA: TGTGCCGGAAAAGCGGGTGCCACAGATACGCAGTATTTT

D gene: NA
clone size: NA
V gene: TRBV5-3
J gene: TRBJ2-7
CDR3 protein: CARSQGYEQYF
CDR3 DNA: TGTGCCAGAAGCCAAGGCTACGAGCAGTACTTC

D gene: TRBD2
clone size: NA
V gene: TRBV28
J gene: TRBJ2-3
CDR3 protein: CASSLGTSGRAIRYF
CDR3 DNA: TGTGCCAGCAGTTTGGGGACTAGCGGGAGGGCCATTCGGTATTTT

D gene: TRBD1
clone size: NA
V gene: TRBV6-1
J gene: TRBJ1-2
CDR3 protein: CASGQGSGYGYTF
CDR3 DNA: TGTGCCAGCGGACAGGGCTCGGGTTATGGCTACACCTTC

D gene: NA
clone size: few
V gene: TRBV10-3
J gene: TRBJ1-3
CDR3 protein: CAISPLGSGNTIYF
CDR3 DNA: TGTGCCATCAGCCCGCTTGGGTCTGGAAACACCATATATTTT

D gene: TRBD2
clone size: NA
V gene: TRBV27
J gene: TRBJ2-2
CDR3 protein: CASSPSGGLRELFF
CDR3 DNA: TGTGCCAGCAGTCCTAGCGGCGGGCTCAGGGAACTGTTTTTT

D gene: TRBD2
clone size: NA
V gene: TRBV19
J gene: TRBJ2-1
CDR3 protein: CASSRLAGDSYNEQFF
CDR3 DNA: TGTGCCAGTAGTCGACTAGCGGGGGACTCCTACAATGAGCAGTTCTTC

D gene: NA
clone size: NA
V gene: TRBV2
J gene: TRBJ1-4
CDR3 protein: CASSVVLANEKLFF
CDR3 DNA: TGTGCCAGCAGTGTTGTTTTGGCTAATGAAAAACTGTTTTTT

D gene: TRBD1
clone size: NA
V gene: TRBV11-3
J gene: TRBJ2-1
CDR3 protein: CASSPWAGGNYNEQFF
CDR3 DNA: TGTGCCAGCAGCCCTTGGGCAGGGGGCAATTACAATGAGCAGTTCTTC

D gene: NA
clone size: NA
V gene: TRBV5-1
J gene: TRBJ2-3
CDR3 protein: CASTHLRDIDTQYF
CDR3 DNA: TGCGCCAGCACCCACCTGCGGGACATAGATACGCAGTATTTT

D gene: NA
clone size: NA
V gene: TRBV18
J gene: TRBJ2-3
CDR3 protein: CASSPELSDTQYF
CDR3 DNA: TGTGCCAGCTCACCGGAGTTATCAGATACGCAGTATTTT

D gene: NA
clone size: NA
V gene: TRBV29-1
J gene: TRBJ2-3
CDR3 protein: CSARDLWETDTQYF
CDR3 DNA: TGCAGCGCCCGGGACCTTTGGGAAACAGATACGCAGTATTTT

D gene: NA
clone size: NA
V gene: TRBV2
J gene: TRBJ2-2
CDR3 protein: CASSERQIVYTGELFF
CDR3 DNA: TGTGCCAGCAGTGAAAGACAGATAGTATACACCGGGGAGCTGTTTTTT

D gene: NA
clone size: NA
V gene: TRBV28
J gene: TRBJ2-7
CDR3 protein: CASSTRSPTSYEQYF
CDR3 DNA: TGTGCCAGCAGCACCAGGAGTCCTACCTCCTACGAGCAGTACTTC

D gene: NA
clone size: NA
V gene: TRBV28
J gene: TRBJ2-5
CDR3 protein: CASSPRAQETQYF
CDR3 DNA: TGTGCCAGCTCCCCCCGGGCCCAAGAGACCCAGTACTTC

D gene: TRBD2
clone size: NA
V gene: TRBV28
J gene: TRBJ2-7
CDR3 protein: CASTQGGGRGHEQYF
CDR3 DNA: TGTGCCAGCACCCAGGGGGGCGGGAGGGGCCACGAGCAGTACTTC

D gene: NA
clone size: NA
V gene: TRBV11-2
J gene: TRBJ2-7
CDR3 protein: CASSLGASWGQYF
CDR3 DNA: TGTGCCAGCAGCTTAGGGGCATCTTGGGGGCAGTACTTC

D gene: NA
clone size: once
V gene: TRBV5-5
J gene: TRBJ2-1
CDR3 protein: CASSLDGSNNEQFF
CDR3 DNA: TGTGCCAGCAGCTTGGACGGGTCCAACAATGAGCAGTTCTTC

D gene: NA
clone size: NA
V gene: TRBV2
J gene: TRBJ2-7
CDR3 protein: CASMLQGKSYEQYF
CDR3 DNA: TGTGCCAGCATGCTACAGGGTAAAAGTTACGAGCAGTACTTC

D gene: NA
clone size: NA
V gene: TRBV6-6
J gene: TRBJ1-3
CDR3 protein: CATHTTSGNTIYF
CDR3 DNA: TGTGCCACCCACACAACCTCTGGAAACACCATATATTTT

D gene: TRBD2
clone size: few
V gene: TRBV7-2
J gene: TRBJ2-5
CDR3 protein: CASSPTSGSGETQYF
CDR3 DNA: TGTGCCAGCAGCCCCACTAGCGGGAGTGGGGAGACCCAGTACTTC

D gene: TRBD2
clone size: few
V gene: TRBV27
J gene: TRBJ2-7
CDR3 protein: CASSSGLGRYEQYF
CDR3 DNA: TGTGCCAGCAGTTCGGGACTAGGCCGTTACGAGCAGTACTTC

D gene: NA
clone size: NA
V gene: TRBV7-2
J gene: TRBJ2-3
CDR3 protein: CASSPGASGDTQYF
CDR3 DNA: TGTGCCAGCAGCCCAGGGGCCTCGGGAGATACGCAGTATTTT

D gene: NA
clone size: few
V gene: TRBV27
J gene: TRBJ1-2
CDR3 protein: CASSLSVQGHYGYTF
CDR3 DNA: TGTGCCAGCAGTTTATCCGTGCAGGGTCACTATGGCTACACCTTC

D gene: NA
clone size: NA
V gene: TRBV5-6
J gene: TRBJ1-2
CDR3 protein: CASSLVAGYYGYTF
CDR3 DNA: TGTGCCAGCAGCTTGGTGGCGGGTTACTATGGCTACACCTTC

D gene: NA
clone size: NA
V gene: TRBV29-1
J gene: TRBJ2-2
CDR3 protein: CSVRRPTGELFF
CDR3 DNA: TGCAGCGTTAGGCGGCCCACCGGGGAGCTGTTTTTT

D gene: TRBD2
clone size: once
V gene: TRBV28
J gene: TRBJ2-5
CDR3 protein: CASSLSAGARQQYF
CDR3 DNA: TGTGCCAGCAGTTTATCAGCGGGAGCCAGACAGCAGTACTTC

D gene: TRBD2
clone size: NA
V gene: TRBV6-5
J gene: TRBJ2-7
CDR3 protein: CASSGLALSSYEQYF
CDR3 DNA: TGTGCCAGCAGTGGACTAGCCTTGAGCTCCTACGAGCAGTACTTC